A selection of T cell receptor beta chains follows, all from one sample in a study of blood T cell repertoires in COVID-19. Repertoires were generated with immunoSEQ multiplex PCR, while TCRdb's copy carries only in-frame clones and drops some. The sample yields fewer than 250,000 clones, approximately 87% seen once. Specimen: peripheral blood. The receptor source for this set is a woman in her 70s with active or convalescent COVID-19. CDR3s include the opening cysteine and the closing phenylalanine or tryptophan. The order of the fields is J gene, V gene, clone size, D gene, CDR3 protein, CDR3 DNA. A D gene is named only where the DNA matches it firmly. Clone size is stated in some rows and not others, as once, few, many or a class when expanded.

J gene: TRBJ1-2
V gene: TRBV6-2/TRBV6-3
clone size: -
D gene: TRBD1
CDR3 protein: CASSYSRVSRDRLYGYTF
CDR3 DNA: TGTGCCAGCAGTTACTCCCGGGTCTCGCGGGACAGGCTCTATGGCTACACCTTC

J gene: TRBJ2-3
V gene: TRBV4-1
clone size: -
D gene: -
CDR3 protein: CASSKGEAGVGSTDTQYF
CDR3 DNA: TGCGCCAGCAGCAAGGGGGAGGCGGGAGTAGGGAGCACAGATACGCAGTATTTT

J gene: TRBJ1-2
V gene: TRBV5-5
clone size: few
D gene: TRBD1
CDR3 protein: CASSLQQGLRGYTF
CDR3 DNA: TGTGCCAGCAGCTTGCAACAGGGGCTCAGGGGCTACACCTTC

J gene: TRBJ1-6
V gene: TRBV5-1
clone size: -
D gene: -
CDR3 protein: CASSPTPQGLESPLHF
CDR3 DNA: TGCGCCAGCAGCCCGACCCCACAGGGTTTAGAATCACCCCTCCACTTT

J gene: TRBJ2-3
V gene: TRBV4-1
clone size: -
D gene: -
CDR3 protein: CASSQDLAGTVTDTQYF
CDR3 DNA: TGCGCCAGCAGCCAAGATTTGGCGGGGACCGTCACAGATACGCAGTATTTT

J gene: TRBJ2-3
V gene: TRBV19
clone size: -
D gene: TRBD2
CDR3 protein: CASKRAGAWGGTDTQYF
CDR3 DNA: TGTGCCAGTAAACGAGCGGGGGCCTGGGGAGGGACAGATACGCAGTATTTT

J gene: TRBJ2-3
V gene: TRBV5-1
clone size: -
D gene: -
CDR3 protein: CASSLVVAPQDTQYF
CDR3 DNA: TGCGCCAGCAGCTTGGTGGTAGCCCCCCAAGATACGCAGTATTTT

J gene: TRBJ2-4
V gene: TRBV7-2
clone size: -
D gene: TRBD1
CDR3 protein: CASSADRGWSKNIQYF
CDR3 DNA: TGTGCCAGCAGCGCAGACAGGGGGTGGTCCAAAAACATTCAGTACTTC

J gene: TRBJ2-1
V gene: TRBV27
clone size: once
D gene: -
CDR3 protein: CASSFGGAGNEQFF
CDR3 DNA: TGTGCCAGCAGTTTTGGGGGGGCCGGCAATGAGCAGTTCTTC

J gene: TRBJ2-7
V gene: TRBV2
clone size: -
D gene: TRBD1
CDR3 protein: CASSPTGNYEQYF
CDR3 DNA: TGTGCCAGCAGCCCGACAGGGAACTACGAGCAGTACTTC

J gene: TRBJ1-1
V gene: TRBV5-1
clone size: -
D gene: -
CDR3 protein: CASSPGGGSTEAFF
CDR3 DNA: TGCGCCAGCAGCCCCGGCGGGGGGAGCACTGAAGCTTTCTTT

J gene: TRBJ1-4
V gene: TRBV18
clone size: -
D gene: TRBD1
CDR3 protein: CASSPPDRANEKLFF
CDR3 DNA: TGTGCCAGCTCACCACCGGACAGGGCTAATGAAAAACTGTTTTTT

J gene: TRBJ2-1
V gene: TRBV7-2
clone size: -
D gene: TRBD2
CDR3 protein: CASSFSGGAYNEQFF
CDR3 DNA: TGTGCCAGCAGCTTTAGCGGGGGGGCCTACAATGAGCAGTTCTTC

J gene: TRBJ1-2
V gene: TRBV7-3
clone size: -
D gene: -
CDR3 protein: CASSLTGDSGYTF
CDR3 DNA: TGTGCCAGCAGCTTAACAGGGGATTCTGGCTACACCTTC

J gene: TRBJ2-1
V gene: TRBV6-4
clone size: once
D gene: -
CDR3 protein: CASSEQGGGYNEQFF
CDR3 DNA: TGTGCCAGCAGTGAACAGGGTGGGGGTTACAATGAGCAGTTCTTC

J gene: TRBJ2-1
V gene: TRBV2
clone size: -
D gene: -
CDR3 protein: CASSLGLNGEQFF
CDR3 DNA: TGTGCCAGCAGCCTCGGACTAAACGGTGAGCAGTTCTTC

J gene: TRBJ2-2
V gene: TRBV5-1
clone size: few
D gene: TRBD1
CDR3 protein: CASSGTGSTGELFF
CDR3 DNA: TGCGCCAGCAGCGGGACAGGGAGCACCGGGGAGCTGTTTTTT

J gene: TRBJ1-5
V gene: TRBV6-5
clone size: -
D gene: -
CDR3 protein: CASSYSVADNQPQHF
CDR3 DNA: TGTGCCAGCAGTTACTCGGTTGCAGACAATCAGCCCCAGCATTTT

J gene: TRBJ1-5
V gene: TRBV19
clone size: -
D gene: TRBD1
CDR3 protein: CASSKTGDQPQHF
CDR3 DNA: TGTGCCAGTAGTAAGACAGGGGATCAGCCCCAGCATTTT

J gene: TRBJ2-5
V gene: TRBV9
clone size: -
D gene: TRBD2
CDR3 protein: CASSVGGTSGQETQYF
CDR3 DNA: TGTGCCAGCAGCGTAGGTGGGACTAGCGGACAAGAGACCCAGTACTTC

J gene: TRBJ1-1
V gene: TRBV5-4
clone size: -
D gene: -
CDR3 protein: CASSLDRTVITEAFF
CDR3 DNA: TGTGCCAGCAGCTTGGACCGGACAGTAATTACTGAAGCTTTCTTT

J gene: TRBJ1-2
V gene: TRBV11-2
clone size: -
D gene: TRBD1
CDR3 protein: CASSLPDRSYGYTF
CDR3 DNA: TGTGCCAGCAGCTTACCGGACAGGTCCTATGGCTACACCTTC

J gene: TRBJ2-7
V gene: TRBV7-2
clone size: few
D gene: TRBD1
CDR3 protein: CASSLGTAYEQYF
CDR3 DNA: TGTGCCAGCAGCCTTGGGACAGCCTACGAGCAGTACTTC

J gene: TRBJ2-2
V gene: TRBV19
clone size: -
D gene: TRBD2
CDR3 protein: CASTTRGGSSNTGELFF
CDR3 DNA: TGTGCCAGTACCACGAGGGGCGGGAGCTCGAACACCGGGGAGCTGTTTTTT

J gene: TRBJ2-3
V gene: TRBV5-4
clone size: -
D gene: -
CDR3 protein: CASSKDGGGTDTQYF
CDR3 DNA: TGTGCCAGCAGCAAGGACGGGGGAGGCACAGATACGCAGTATTTT

J gene: TRBJ1-1
V gene: TRBV12-3/TRBV12-4
clone size: few
D gene: -
CDR3 protein: CALNRVYTEAFF
CDR3 DNA: TGTGCCCTCAATCGGGTTTACACTGAAGCTTTCTTT

J gene: TRBJ1-2
V gene: TRBV21-1
clone size: -
D gene: -
CDR3 protein: CASSKEHWRKRQNYGYTF
CDR3 DNA: TGTGCCAGCAGCAAAGAACATTGGCGGAAAAGACAGAACTATGGCTACACCTTC

J gene: TRBJ2-5
V gene: TRBV27
clone size: -
D gene: TRBD1
CDR3 protein: CASRPGQGMGKTQYF
CDR3 DNA: TGTGCCAGCCGCCCGGGACAGGGGATGGGAAAGACCCAGTACTTC

J gene: TRBJ1-3
V gene: TRBV5-1
clone size: once
D gene: -
CDR3 protein: CASSLASAGNTIYF
CDR3 DNA: TGCGCCAGCAGCTTGGCGTCGGCTGGAAACACCATATATTTT

J gene: TRBJ2-7
V gene: TRBV10-1
clone size: -
D gene: -
CDR3 protein: CASSEGQPSLGYEQYF
CDR3 DNA: TGCGCCAGCAGTGAGGGACAGCCGTCATTGGGCTACGAGCAGTACTTC

J gene: TRBJ1-2
V gene: TRBV4-3
clone size: -
D gene: -
CDR3 protein: CASSPNPGGTGYGYTF
CDR3 DNA: TGCGCCAGCAGCCCGAACCCCGGGGGGACCGGATATGGCTACACCTTC

J gene: TRBJ1-1
V gene: TRBV18
clone size: -
D gene: TRBD1
CDR3 protein: CASSPQPGGLNTEAFF
CDR3 DNA: TGTGCCAGCTCACCGCAGCCAGGGGGACTGAACACTGAAGCTTTCTTT

J gene: TRBJ1-2
V gene: TRBV5-5
clone size: many
D gene: -
CDR3 protein: CASKLTGGYGYTF
CDR3 DNA: TGTGCCAGCAAACTGACGGGGGGTTATGGCTACACCTTC

J gene: TRBJ1-3
V gene: TRBV25-1
clone size: -
D gene: -
CDR3 protein: CASSLVSGNTIYF
CDR3 DNA: TGTGCCAGCAGCTTAGTCTCTGGAAACACCATATATTTT

J gene: TRBJ1-6
V gene: TRBV28
clone size: -
D gene: -
CDR3 protein: CASRQTAFNSPLHF
CDR3 DNA: TGTGCCAGCAGACAGACAGCTTTTAATTCACCCCTCCACTTT

J gene: TRBJ1-1
V gene: TRBV6-5
clone size: few
D gene: -
CDR3 protein: CASKQDTEAFF
CDR3 DNA: TGTGCCAGCAAGCAGGACACTGAAGCTTTCTTT

J gene: TRBJ1-6
V gene: TRBV19
clone size: -
D gene: TRBD1
CDR3 protein: CASSMTGGNSPLHF
CDR3 DNA: TGTGCCAGTAGTATGACAGGGGGTAATTCACCCCTCCACTTT

J gene: TRBJ1-1
V gene: TRBV5-4
clone size: -
D gene: TRBD1
CDR3 protein: CASSYQTGLGSEAFF
CDR3 DNA: TGTGCCAGCAGCTACCAGACAGGGCTGGGGTCTGAAGCTTTCTTT

J gene: TRBJ2-7
V gene: TRBV30
clone size: once
D gene: -
CDR3 protein: CAWSVGGHEQYF
CDR3 DNA: TGTGCCTGGAGTGTTGGTGGCCACGAGCAGTACTTC

J gene: TRBJ1-3
V gene: TRBV19
clone size: -
D gene: -
CDR3 protein: CASAPAGSGNTIYF
CDR3 DNA: TGTGCCTCAGCACCCGCGGGCTCTGGAAACACCATATATTTT

J gene: TRBJ1-5
V gene: TRBV2
clone size: -
D gene: TRBD1
CDR3 protein: CASSEWDRDQPQHF
CDR3 DNA: TGTGCCAGCAGTGAATGGGACAGGGATCAGCCCCAGCATTTT

J gene: TRBJ1-6
V gene: TRBV3-1/TRBV3-2
clone size: -
D gene: -
CDR3 protein: CASSQIGTAYSPLHF
CDR3 DNA: TGTGCCAGCAGCCAAATCGGGACTGCATATTCACCCCTCCACTTT

J gene: TRBJ1-6
V gene: TRBV6-1
clone size: -
D gene: -
CDR3 protein: CASSDIQVNSPLHF
CDR3 DNA: TGTGCCAGCAGTGACATACAGGTTAATTCACCCCTCCACTTT

J gene: TRBJ2-3
V gene: TRBV5-1
clone size: -
D gene: -
CDR3 protein: CASSLSLADTQYF
CDR3 DNA: TGCGCCAGCAGCTTGTCGTTAGCAGATACGCAGTATTTT

J gene: TRBJ2-4
V gene: TRBV27
clone size: -
D gene: TRBD1
CDR3 protein: CASSQNRGNIQYF
CDR3 DNA: TGTGCCAGCAGTCAAAACAGGGGAAACATTCAGTACTTC

J gene: TRBJ2-5
V gene: TRBV2
clone size: -
D gene: TRBD1
CDR3 protein: CASSADGQGPYF
CDR3 DNA: TGTGCCAGCAGCGCAGATGGACAGGGGCCCTACTTC

J gene: TRBJ1-5
V gene: TRBV20-1
clone size: few
D gene: TRBD1
CDR3 protein: CSASAGTGPDQPQHF
CDR3 DNA: TGCAGTGCTAGTGCCGGGACAGGGCCTGATCAGCCCCAGCATTTT

J gene: TRBJ1-1
V gene: TRBV30
clone size: -
D gene: TRBD1
CDR3 protein: CAWSAGGGLVHTEAFF
CDR3 DNA: TGTGCCTGGAGTGCAGGGGGCGGGTTGGTACACACTGAAGCTTTCTTT

J gene: TRBJ1-2
V gene: TRBV20-1
clone size: -
D gene: -
CDR3 protein: CSAPEGTF
CDR3 DNA: TGCAGTGCTCCGGAGGGCACCTTC

J gene: TRBJ1-5
V gene: TRBV7-9
clone size: -
D gene: -
CDR3 protein: CAGSLVGGNQPQHF
CDR3 DNA: TGTGCCGGCAGCTTAGTGGGGGGGAATCAGCCCCAGCATTTT

J gene: TRBJ1-4
V gene: TRBV6-2/TRBV6-3
clone size: once
D gene: -
CDR3 protein: CASRPHKGGMASKLFF
CDR3 DNA: TGTGCCAGCAGGCCTCATAAGGGGGGGATGGCATCGAAACTGTTTTTT

J gene: TRBJ1-2
V gene: TRBV7-6
clone size: -
D gene: TRBD1
CDR3 protein: CASSPVRDRDTLSSNYGYTF
CDR3 DNA: TGTGCCAGCAGCCCCGTCCGGGACAGGGATACATTGTCCTCTAACTATGGCTACACCTTC

J gene: TRBJ1-3
V gene: TRBV5-1
clone size: -
D gene: TRBD1
CDR3 protein: CASSRGQGLSGNTIYF
CDR3 DNA: TGCGCCAGCAGCCGCGGACAGGGCCTCTCTGGAAACACCATATATTTT

J gene: TRBJ1-5
V gene: TRBV15
clone size: -
D gene: -
CDR3 protein: CATSKQDQPQHF
CDR3 DNA: TGTGCCACCAGCAAACAGGATCAGCCCCAGCATTTT

J gene: TRBJ2-3
V gene: TRBV30
clone size: -
D gene: -
CDR3 protein: CAWSVQPLSTDTQYF
CDR3 DNA: TGTGCCTGGAGTGTACAACCTCTGAGCACAGATACGCAGTATTTT

J gene: TRBJ2-3
V gene: TRBV19
clone size: -
D gene: -
CDR3 protein: CASSGGTVTDTQYF
CDR3 DNA: TGTGCCAGTAGTGGAGGGACTGTCACAGATACGCAGTATTTT

J gene: TRBJ1-4
V gene: TRBV6-6
clone size: -
D gene: -
CDR3 protein: CATGRAGVFNEKLFF
CDR3 DNA: TGTGCCACTGGGAGGGCAGGGGTCTTTAATGAAAAACTGTTTTTT